This TCR beta chain was recorded in a study of cytomegalovirus exposure and HLA in healthy donors. Study-level results: Associated with cytomegalovirus, according to the listing, were 150 to 200 TCR beta chains.

The CDR3 contains 14 residues. The germline V gene has CDR1 ENHRY and CDR2 SYGVKD. Worth noting for this clone: Its specificity is unknown. Sequence at one end of the junction differs from germline and may be a read error.

The primer mix had 60 Vbeta and 13 Jbeta primers. Only in-frame clones appear in the TCRdb table, and some are missing; sequencing was by immunoSEQ multiplex PCR. The sample holds about 110,000 clones, around three quarters seen once. The specimen sequenced was PBMCs. The sequence derives from a woman between 18 and 29 years old in good health and CMV-seropositive. The chain joins TRBV10-3 to TRBJ2-5; TRBD1 is a possible D gene (5 bases). This chain's CDR3 is CAISESTGQQTQYF. In DNA, the CDR3 is TGTGCCATCAGTGAGTCAACAGGCCAACAGACCCAGTACTTC.